What follows are 22 T cell receptor beta chains derived from one specimen sequenced in a study of control samples from healthy donors and cancer patients. Generated by immunoSEQ multiplex PCR, the TCRdb table keeps only in-frame clones and is missing some. In the table there are over 75,000 clones, around 91% of which are singletons. The sample comprised blood. These receptors were obtained from a man aged 25-40 years in good health.

The chain has TRBV5-4 and TRBJ2-7; 8 bases agree with TRBD1. From germline, CDR1 is SGHNT and CDR2 YYREEE (reference sequence). V shed 4 bases and J 7 bases; nucleotides not matched to a gene: 10. The CDR3 has 14 residues. Here the CDR3 DNA reads TGTGCCAGCAGCGCGGACAGGGCGAGGGGTGAGCAGTACTTC. As protein: CASSADRARGEQYF.

The chain employs TRBV27 and TRBJ2-7; 9 bases are shared with TRBD1. J gave up 2 bases and V 5 bases, and 7 bases lay outside the gene matches. The germline CDR1 and CDR2 sequences are MNHEY and SMNVEV (reference sequence). CDR3 length: 15 residues. CDR3 residues: CASSTRTGEAYEQYF. The CDR3 DNA reads as TGTGCCAGCAGTACCCGGACAGGGGAGGCCTACGAGCAGTACTTC.

This sequence joins TRBV27 and TRBJ2-7; 10 nucleotides align to TRBD1. From germline, CDR1 is MNHEY and CDR2 SMNVEV (reference sequence). Losses at the gene ends were 5 bases for V and 2 bases for J; bases not matched to a gene: 3. This CDR3 is built from 14 residues. CDR3 sequence reads: CASSRTGGTYEQYF. The CDR3 DNA reads TGTGCCAGCAGTCGGACAGGGGGGACCTACGAGCAGTACTTC.

The J gene is TRBJ2-2, the V gene TRBV11-2; D uncertain. CDR1 is SGHAT, CDR2 FQNNGV, per germline. The length of the CDR3 is 14 residues. The V and J ends lost 1 base and 7 bases respectively, with 10 bases between them. The CDR3 protein is CASSLGRTVGELFF. CDR3 DNA: TGTGCCAGCAGCTTAGGGCGTACGGTCGGGGAGCTGTTTTTT.

V is TRBV19 and J is TRBJ1-6, with D possibly TRBD1 on 5 matching bases. V was pared by 6 bases and J by 0 bases, with 12 bases between. This CDR3 contains 16 residues. Germline lookup yields CDR1 LNHDA and CDR2 SQIVND (reference sequence). The CDR3 spells CASSMGGSSYNSPLHF. CDR3 in DNA: TGTGCCAGTAGCATGGGGGGGAGCTCCTATAATTCACCCCTCCACTTT.

The rearrangement uses TRBV20-1 and TRBJ1-2; no clear D. From germline, CDR1 is DFQATT and CDR2 SNEGSKA (reference sequence). This CDR3 has 11 residues. V was trimmed by 1 base and J by 5 bases, leaving 5 bases between them. The DNA for the CDR3 is TGCAGTGCTAGAGCTGATTATGGCTACACCTTC. It is translated as CSARADYGYTF.

This chain uses TRBV24-1 with TRBJ2-2; D ambiguous. CDR1 KGHDR and CDR2 SFDVKD come from the germline V gene. The CDR3 is 12 amino acids. V lost 6 bases and J 8 bases, leaving 9 bases between the germline ends. The CDR3 spells CATSSPGGELFF. For the CDR3, the DNA is TGTGCCACCAGTTCCCCAGGAGGGGAGCTGTTTTTT.

The chain combines TRBV5-1 with TRBJ1-1, with 7 bases fitting TRBD1. This CDR3 is 14 amino acids long. The V and J ends lost 4 bases and 1 base, in that order; junction bases with no gene match: 4. Per germline, CDR1 SGHRS and CDR2 YFSETQ. The CDR3 spells CASSAGQPNTEAFF. The DNA of the CDR3 is TGCGCCAGCAGCGCGGGACAGCCGAACACTGAAGCTTTCTTT.

This sequence joins TRBV25-1 and TRBJ1-1; D not certain. Germline V gene sequence: CDR1 MGHDK, CDR2 SYGVNS. CDR3 length equals 13 residues. Between the trimmed V and J ends, which lost 1 base and 8 bases, there was a span of 11 bases. The CDR3 reads CASSELDRVEAFF. For the CDR3, the DNA is TGTGCCAGCAGTGAATTAGATAGAGTCGAAGCTTTCTTT.

The chain couples TRBV12-3 or TRBV12-4 to TRBJ1-4; maybe TRBD1 (5 bases). The CDR3 extends over 13 amino acids. Trimming stripped 6 bases from V and 5 bases from J, with 10 bases between. In DNA, the CDR3 is TGTGCCAGCAGGCAGGGAGAAAATGAAAAACTGTTTTTT. This translates into CASRQGENEKLFF.

This clone was found once. The same CDR3 also results from other DNA sequences found in this sample. The CDR3 region has the DNA TGTGCCAGCAGCTTAGTCGAAATGAACACTGAAGCTTTCTTT. Amino acid sequence: CASSLVEMNTEAFF. J is TRBJ1-1 and V is TRBV7-9; no clear D. Trimming cost V 1 base and J 0 bases, with 6 bases left between them. The germline CDR1 and CDR2 sequences are SEHNR and FQNEAQ (reference sequence). The CDR3 is 14 amino acids. The full variable domain, with the rest looked up from reference TRBV7-9 and TRBJ1-1, is DTGVSQNPRHKITKRGQNVTFRCDPISEHNRLYWYRQTLGQGPEFLTYFQNEAQLEKSRLLSDRFSAERPKGSFSTLEIQRTEQGDSAMYLCASSLVEMNTEAFFGQGTRLTVV.

The CDR3 spells CASSKTGRDQPQHF. CDR3 nucleotide sequence: TGTGCCAGTAGTAAGACAGGGAGGGATCAGCCCCAGCATTTT. The chain joins TRBV19 to TRBJ1-5; 7 bases are shared with TRBD1. The germline gives CDR1 LNHDA, CDR2 SQIVND (reference sequence). The ends lost 4 bases at V and 5 bases at J; junction bases unmatched: 5. CDR3 size: 14 residues.

The gene calls are TRBV29-1 and TRBJ2-1; D possibly corresponds to TRBD2 (5 bases). The CDR3 is 15 residues long. Trimming stripped 2 bases from V and 2 bases from J, with 13 bases between. In germline, CDR1 is SQVTM, CDR2 ANQGSEA. CDR3 sequence (DNA): TGCAGCGTTGAATCTCGGTACGGGACCTACAATGAGCAGTTCTTC. It is translated as CSVESRYGTYNEQFF.

The genes are TRBV28 and TRBJ1-3; no clear D. V lost 4 bases to trimming and J lost 5 bases, with 12 bases between them. CDR1 and CDR2 (germline): MDHEN, SYDVKM. The CDR3 is 14 residues long. The CDR3 protein is CASSSRPTRNTIYF. CDR3 DNA: TGTGCCAGCAGTTCCCGACCTACCAGAAACACCATATATTTT.

This chain joins TRBV7-9 and TRBJ1-5; D gene ambiguous. V was pared by 1 base and J by 6 bases, with 4 bases between. The germline V gene encodes CDR1 SEHNR and CDR2 FQNEAQ (reference sequence). The CDR3 has 12 residues. DNA of the CDR3: TGTGCCAGCAGCTTAGACAGTCAGCCCCAGCATTTT. Protein product: CASSLDSQPQHF.

The chain has TRBV4-3 and TRBJ1-1; TRBD1 matches 9 bases. The CDR3 loop spans 14 amino acids. The V gene end was trimmed by 0 bases and the J gene end by 11 bases; junction bases not matched to a gene: 7. The germline CDR1 and CDR2 sequences are LGHNA and YSLEER. CDR3 nucleotide sequence: TGCGCCAGCAGCCAAGAGTCACAGGGGGCGGTCGCTTTCTTT. This sequence encodes CASSQESQGAVAFF.

The chain uses TRBV28 and TRBJ1-4; D gene ambiguous. Looked up from germline, CDR1 is MDHEN and CDR2 is SYDVKM. The CDR3 loop spans 14 amino acids. Trimming removed 7 bases from V and 0 bases from J, with 9 bases in between. The CDR3 nucleotides read TGTGCCAGCACCGCCCATTCAACTAATGAAAAACTGTTTTTT. Protein product: CASTAHSTNEKLFF.

The chain has TRBV4-1 and TRBJ2-5; 10 nucleotides agree with TRBD2. Per germline, CDR1 MGHRA and CDR2 YSYEKL. The CDR3 length is 17 residues. V dropped 0 bases and J dropped 4; count of bases not matched to a gene: 8. As DNA, the CDR3 is TGCGCCAGCAGCCAAGATCGATCTAGCGGGAGTAGAGAGACCCAGTACTTC. Translation gives CASSQDRSSGSRETQYF.

This chain's CDR3 is CASSYRGQGNQPQHF. DNA for the CDR3: TGTGCCAGCAGTTACCGGGGGCAGGGTAATCAGCCCCAGCATTTT. The chain uses TRBV6-5 and TRBJ1-5; D is perhaps TRBD1 (6 bases). The ends were cut back, 2 bases at V and 4 bases at J, with 12 bases in the middle. CDR3 size: 15 residues. Germline V gene sequence: CDR1 MNHEY, CDR2 SVGAGI.

This chain joins TRBV12-3 or TRBV12-4 and TRBJ2-7; 9 bases are shared with TRBD2. V lost 6 bases, J lost 3 bases, and 3 bases stayed unmatched. There are 13 residues in the CDR3. CDR3 region: CASRRGGLYEQYF. The CDR3 DNA follows: TGTGCCAGCAGGCGGGGGGGCCTCTACGAGCAGTACTTC.

The V gene is TRBV6-6, the J gene TRBJ2-7, with TRBD2 matching 7 bases. Per germline, CDR1 MNHNY and CDR2 SVGAGI (reference sequence). Losses at the gene ends were 5 bases for V and 6 bases for J; bases not matched to a gene: 4. The CDR3 totals 12 residues. The CDR3 loop reads CASSNPGGEQYF. DNA of the CDR3: TGTGCCAGCAGTAACCCGGGGGGCGAGCAGTACTTC.

The gene calls are TRBV6-2 or TRBV6-3 and TRBJ2-7, with TRBD1 matching over 9 bases. With V trimmed by 5 bases and J by 7 bases, 12 bases remained unmatched. Germline V gene lookup returns CDR1 MNHEY and CDR2 SVGEGT. This CDR3 has 15 residues. CDR3 DNA: TGTGCCAGCAGTAAAACCGGGACAGGGTCGAGAGAGCAGTACTTC. Translated, it gives CASSKTGTGSREQYF.